Shown below are 25 T cell receptor beta chains from a single sample sequenced in a study of blood T cell repertoires in COVID-19. Profiling relied on immunoSEQ multiplex PCR, and the TCRdb table lists in-frame clones only, not all of them. The profile shows approximately 100,000 clones, around 86% of them singletons. The sequencing input was peripheral blood. Receptors originate from a middle-aged man with acute or convalescent COVID-19.

CDR3 bases: TGTGCCAGCAGCAATTTAAACACCGGGGAGCTGTTTTTT. It encodes CASSNLNTGELFF. The J gene is TRBJ2-2, the V gene TRBV7-9; unclear D gene. Trimming took 5 bases from V and 2 from J, leaving 6 bases between them. The CDR3 runs 13 residues. Germline V gene sequence: CDR1 SEHNR, CDR2 FQNEAQ (reference sequence). Together with reference TRBV7-9 and TRBJ2-2, the CDR3 gives the full variable domain: DTGVSQNPRHKITKRGQNVTFRCDPISEHNRLYWYRQTLGQGPEFLTYFQNEAQLEKSRLLSDRFSAERPKGSFSTLEIQRTEQGDSAMYLCASSNLNTGELFFGEGSRLTVL.

The rearrangement links TRBV19 to TRBJ1-1, with 7 nucleotides matching TRBD1. Germline-derived CDR1 and CDR2 are LNHDA and SQIVND (reference sequence). CDR3 length: 14 residues. J was trimmed by 0 bases and V by 4 bases; bases with no gene match: 2. The DNA of the CDR3 is TGTGCCAGTAGTACAGGGACAGTGAACACTGAAGCTTTCTTT. Translation gives CASSTGTVNTEAFF.

The chain recombines TRBV18 with TRBJ2-3; D is uncertain. CDR1 is KGHSH, CDR2 LQKENI, per germline. This CDR3 contains 15 residues. Trimming stripped 6 bases from V and 2 bases from J, with 15 bases between. The CDR3 loop is CASSPDWRHTDTQYF. The CDR3, as DNA: TGTGCCAGCTCCCCCGACTGGCGGCACACAGATACGCAGTATTTT.

The genes are TRBV24-1 and TRBJ2-3; D ambiguous. Germline lookup yields CDR1 KGHDR and CDR2 SFDVKD. This CDR3 region has 14 residues. Trimming stripped 4 bases from V and 0 bases from J, with 7 bases between. This CDR3 is CATSETYSTDTQYF. The CDR3, as DNA: TGTGCCACCAGTGAAACTTACAGCACAGATACGCAGTATTTT.

V usage is TRBV28 and J usage is TRBJ2-7; 10 bases line up with TRBD1. The CDR3 extends over 15 amino acids. Germline values: CDR1 MDHEN, CDR2 SYDVKM. With V trimmed by 4 bases and J by 4 bases, 7 bases remained unmatched. CDR3 region: CASSSAGTGEYEQYF. DNA for the CDR3: TGTGCCAGCAGTTCTGCCGGGACAGGGGAATACGAGCAGTACTTC.

This chain joins TRBV28 and TRBJ2-2; D call uncertain. Germline loops: CDR1 MDHEN, CDR2 SYDVKM. V lost 7 bases to trimming and J lost 3 bases, with 9 bases between them. The CDR3 length is 13 residues. The DNA of the CDR3 is TGTGCCAGCACCCTACGGTACACCGGGGAGCTGTTTTTT. This gives the protein CASTLRYTGELFF.

The rearrangement uses TRBV30 and TRBJ1-6; tentatively, D is TRBD1 (5 bases). The CDR3 covers 15 residues. Germline V lookup: CDR1 GTSNPN, CDR2 SVGIG (reference sequence). V shed 4 bases and J shed 5 bases, with 15 bases lying between them. The DNA of the CDR3 is TGTGCCTGGAACCCCGACAGCTTCAATAATTCACCCCTCCACTTT. This gives the protein CAWNPDSFNNSPLHF.

This chain joins TRBV10-2 and TRBJ1-6; D may be TRBD1 (6 bases). Germline-derived CDR1 and CDR2 are WSHSY and SAAADI. V was clipped by 2 bases and J by 10 bases, with 18 bases between them. The CDR3 length is 16 residues. The CDR3 DNA is TGCGCCAGCAGTGAGACAGGGATCCCCGAAGGATCACCCCTCCACTTT. This sequence encodes CASSETGIPEGSPLHF.

This clone has just one count. The gene calls are TRBV5-8 and TRBJ2-2, with 7 positions matching TRBD1. The germline CDR1 and CDR2 sequences are SGHTS and YDEGEE. Trimming at V came to 0 bases and at J to 6 bases, leaving 8 bases not matched to a gene. This CDR3 is built from 16 residues. The CDR3 region is CASSLVDGQGAGELFF. CDR3 nucleotides: TGTGCCAGCAGCTTGGTCGATGGGCAGGGGGCCGGGGAGCTGTTTTTT. Full variable domain (rest looked up from reference TRBV5-8 and TRBJ2-2): EAGVTQSPTHLIKTRGQQATLRCSPISGHTSVYWYQQALGLGLQFLLWYDEGEERNRGNFPPRFSGRQFPNYSSELNVNALELEDSALYLCASSLVDGQGAGELFFGEGSRLTVL.

This clone was observed once. This chain links TRBV11-2 with TRBJ2-2; D is unresolved. The V gene lost 0 bases and the J gene lost 5 bases, with 13 bases spanning the gap. The CDR3 has 16 amino acids. Germline V lookup: CDR1 SGHAT, CDR2 FQNNGV. As DNA, the CDR3 is TGTGCCAGCAGCTTAGATGGTTCTGCCGGGACCGGGGAGCTGTTTTTT. This gives the protein CASSLDGSAGTGELFF.

The chain recombines TRBV7-9 with TRBJ2-1; 11 bases agree with TRBD1. CDR1 SEHNR and CDR2 FQNEAQ come from the germline V gene (reference sequence). Unmatched junction bases numbered 7, after V lost 4 bases and J lost 8 bases. The CDR3 sequence is 15 residues long. DNA for the CDR3: TGTGCCAGCAGCTCGGGACAGGGGGAGGAAGATGAGCAGTTCTTC. Its translation: CASSSGQGEEDEQFF.

In its sample, this clone was seen once. The gene calls are TRBV9 and TRBJ1-6; unclear D gene. With 5 bases removed from V and 7 bases from J, the gap between germline ends came to 10 bases. CDR3 length equals 13 residues. Germline CDR1 and CDR2: SGDLS and YYNGEE. CDR3 bases: TGTGCCAGCAGTAATATTGAGAATTCACCCCTCCACTTT. This translates into CASSNIENSPLHF.

The chain couples TRBV7-6 to TRBJ1-4; D gene uncertain. The CDR3 covers 15 residues. Trimming removed 4 bases at V and 5 bases at J, with 14 bases between. In germline, CDR1 is SGHVS, CDR2 FNYEAQ. Here the CDR3 DNA reads TGTGCCAGCAGCTGGTCGACACTCCTGAATGAAAAACTGTTTTTT. Translating gives CASSWSTLLNEKLFF.

This chain uses TRBV28 with TRBJ1-2; weak D call: TRBD1 (5 bases). The V end was cut by 5 bases, the J end by 8 bases, with 18 bases between. This CDR3 has 14 residues. Germline assignment: CDR1 MDHEN and CDR2 SYDVKM. CDR3 coding DNA: TGTGCCAGCAGTCCCTTTGTGGCAGGGTCCGGCTACACCTTC. Residues: CASSPFVAGSGYTF.

The chain employs TRBV4-1 and TRBJ2-1, with 8 bases identical to TRBD2. Germline lookup yields CDR1 MGHRA and CDR2 YSYEKL. Trimming cost V 0 bases and J 5 bases; bases outside gene matches: 12. CDR3 size: 18 residues. The CDR3 region is CASSQDESRSGTNNEQFF. CDR3 bases: TGCGCCAGCAGCCAAGATGAGTCCCGTAGCGGGACCAACAATGAGCAGTTCTTC.

The genes are TRBV5-5 and TRBJ2-4; 7 bases agree with TRBD1. V trimming: 3 bases; J trimming: 6 bases; junction bases outside the gene matches: 9. This CDR3 spans 15 amino acids. Germline V gene lookup returns CDR1 SGHKS and CDR2 YYEKEE (reference sequence). Written as DNA, the CDR3 is TGTGCCAGCAGCTCCAGACAGGGATTGATAAACATTCAGTACTTC. Protein product: CASSSRQGLINIQYF.

The chain joins TRBV9 to TRBJ2-7, with 9 positions matching TRBD1. This CDR3 contains 16 residues. J lost 4 bases, V lost 0 bases, and 8 bases had no gene match. Germline-derived CDR1 and CDR2 are SGDLS and YYNGEE. The CDR3 protein is CASSVAGGQGLYEQYF. The CDR3, as DNA: TGTGCCAGCAGCGTAGCAGGGGGACAGGGATTATACGAGCAGTACTTC.

V gene TRBV6-4 combines with J gene TRBJ2-1; TRBD2 aligns across 7 bases. V shed 0 bases and J 9 bases; nucleotides not matched to a gene: 8. Germline values: CDR1 MRHNA, CDR2 SNTAGT. The CDR3 totals 15 residues. The CDR3 DNA sequence: TGTGCCAGCAGTGACTCCGGCGGGAGATCAAGTGAGCAGTTCTTC. It codes for CASSDSGGRSSEQFF.

The rearrangement uses TRBV11-3 and TRBJ2-2; 13 positions match TRBD2. Germline CDR1 is SGHNT and CDR2 is YENEEA. The CDR3 is 18 residues long. V lost 0 bases, J lost 4 bases, and 5 bases stayed unmatched. The chain's CDR3 is CASSLDLTSGRFTGELFF. The CDR3, as DNA: TGTGCCAGCAGCTTAGATCTGACTAGCGGGAGGTTCACCGGGGAGCTGTTTTTT.

The V and J genes are TRBV4-1 and TRBJ2-1; D remains unclear. Germline V CDR1 and CDR2: MGHRA, YSYEKL. The CDR3 extends over 12 amino acids. Trimming shortened V by 0 bases and J by 10 bases, and 7 bases separated the two germline ends. The CDR3 here is CASSQDWAEQFF. The DNA for the CDR3 is TGCGCCAGCAGCCAAGATTGGGCAGAGCAGTTCTTC.

A word on this clone: At one end the junction does not follow the germline gene, possibly because of a read error. This chain links TRBV5-8 with TRBJ2-4; 7 bases map to TRBD1. Germline assignment: CDR1 SGHTS and CDR2 YDEGEE. The CDR3 loop spans 10 amino acids. This chain's CDR3 is CASSWGQPSF. The CDR3 DNA is TGTGCCAGCAGCTGGGGACAGCCTTCCTTC.

The sample holds one count of this clone. V gene TRBV28 combines with J gene TRBJ2-3; the D is unclear. Germline V gives CDR1 MDHEN, CDR2 SYDVKM. This CDR3 is built from 13 residues. The V and J ends lost 5 bases and 1 base respectively, with 7 bases between them. The CDR3 loop is CASSRAGTDTQYF. The CDR3 coding sequence is TGTGCCAGCAGTCGCGCGGGCACAGATACGCAGTATTTT.

This clone has just one count. The chain combines TRBV24-1 with TRBJ2-1, with D unclear. The CDR3 is made up of 11 amino acids. V lost 5 bases and J lost 8, with 6 bases in between. The germline gives CDR1 KGHDR, CDR2 SFDVKD. DNA for the CDR3: TGTGCCACCAGTGCTCGTCATGAGCAGTTCTTC. This translates into CATSARHEQFF.

The chain is built from TRBV9 and TRBJ2-7; TRBD2 agrees at 9 bases. V lost 0 bases to trimming and J lost 5 bases; unmatched junction nucleotides: 3. There are 14 residues in the CDR3. The V gene's germline CDR1 is SGDLS and CDR2 YYNGEE. CDR3 in amino acids: CASSVVSGSNEQYF. Written as DNA, the CDR3 is TGTGCCAGCAGCGTAGTTAGCGGGAGTAACGAGCAGTACTTC.

The chain recombines TRBV7-6 with TRBJ2-7; 7 bases match TRBD1. After removal of 6 bases from V and 0 bases from J, the junction contained 5 bases not matched to a gene. Per the germline V gene, CDR1 is SGHVS and CDR2 is FNYEAQ. The CDR3 totals 14 residues. The DNA for the CDR3 is TGTGCCAGCAGACCCGACAGGGTCTCCTACGAGCAGTACTTC. Translating it yields CASRPDRVSYEQYF. The full variable domain, in which reference TRBV7-6 and TRBJ2-7 provide the parts outside the CDR3, is GAGVSQSPRYKVTKRGQDVALRCDPISGHVSLYWYRQALGQGPEFLTYFNYEAQQDKSGLPNDRFSAERPEGSISTLTIQRTEQRDSAMYRCASRPDRVSYEQYFGPGTRLTVT.